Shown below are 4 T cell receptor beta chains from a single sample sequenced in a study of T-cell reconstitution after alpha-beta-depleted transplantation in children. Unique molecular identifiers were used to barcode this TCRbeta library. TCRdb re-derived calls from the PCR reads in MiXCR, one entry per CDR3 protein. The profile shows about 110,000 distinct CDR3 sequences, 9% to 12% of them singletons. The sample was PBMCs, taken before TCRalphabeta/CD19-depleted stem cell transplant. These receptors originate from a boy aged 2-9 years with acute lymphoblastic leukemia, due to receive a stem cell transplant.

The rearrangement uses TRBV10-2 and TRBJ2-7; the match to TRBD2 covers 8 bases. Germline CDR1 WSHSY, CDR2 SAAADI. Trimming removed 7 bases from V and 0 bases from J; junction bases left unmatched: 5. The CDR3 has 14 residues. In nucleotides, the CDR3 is TGCGCCAGCATGGGACTAGGAAGCTCCTACGAGCAGTACTTC. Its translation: CASMGLGSSYEQYF.

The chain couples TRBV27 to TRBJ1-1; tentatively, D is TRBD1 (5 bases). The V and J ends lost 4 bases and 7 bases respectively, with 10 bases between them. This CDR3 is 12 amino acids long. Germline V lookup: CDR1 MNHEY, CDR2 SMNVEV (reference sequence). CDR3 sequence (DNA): TGTGCCAGCAGTTCCTACCAGGGTGAAGCTTTCTTT. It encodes CASSSYQGEAFF.

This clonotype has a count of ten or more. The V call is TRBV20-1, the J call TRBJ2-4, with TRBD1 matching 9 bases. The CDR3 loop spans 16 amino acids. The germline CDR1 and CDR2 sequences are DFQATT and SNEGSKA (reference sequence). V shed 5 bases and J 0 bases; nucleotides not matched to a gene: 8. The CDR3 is CSAAGTGPLAKNIQYF. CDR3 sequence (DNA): TGCAGTGCTGCCGGGACAGGGCCACTAGCCAAAAACATTCAGTACTTC.

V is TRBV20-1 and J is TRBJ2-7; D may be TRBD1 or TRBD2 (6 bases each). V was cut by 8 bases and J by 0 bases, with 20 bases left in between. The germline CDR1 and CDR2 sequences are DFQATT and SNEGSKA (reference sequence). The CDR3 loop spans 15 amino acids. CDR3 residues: CSSRDGSRGSYEQYF. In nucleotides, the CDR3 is TGCAGTTCCCGCGACGGGAGCAGGGGCTCCTACGAGCAGTACTTC.